The entry below gives a single T cell receptor beta chain sequence along with its context. The data are from a study of cytomegalovirus exposure and HLA in healthy donors. Trimming left V 4 bases short and J 0 bases short, with 7 bases between. The CDR3 consists of 13 residues. CDR1 is SGHRS, CDR2 YFSETQ, per germline. Vbeta (60) and Jbeta (13) primers were used in the PCR. Assay used: immunoSEQ multiplex PCR; TCRdb lists only in-frame clones, some missing. Among about 190,000 clones listed, about 84% were seen once. This sequence originates from a woman aged 30 to 39 in good health and CMV-seropositive. The gene calls are TRBV5-1 and TRBJ2-5, with a weak D call TRBD1 (6 bases). What was sequenced was PBMCs. CDR3 protein: CASSRDNQETQYF. The CDR3, as DNA: TGCGCCAGCAGCAGGGACAACCAAGAGACCCAGTACTTC.